This is a list of T cell receptor beta chains from one sample in a study of identical twins. From the 5' RACE reads, TCRdb called clonotypes with MiXCR, one entry per CDR3 protein. The sample lists some 240,000 distinct CDR3 sequences; roughly 10% were seen once. Sequenced: memory T cells sorted from blood. The receptors were gathered from a man between 45 and 60 years old in good health. Each CDR3 is given with its conserved first and last residue. Each record gives: V gene, clone size, J gene, D gene, CDR3 length, CDR3 DNA, CDR3 protein. The D gene is left open where the match is weak. Part of the rows lack a size; the others show once, few, many or a class for expanded clones.

TRBV2	many	TRBJ1-5	-	15	TGTGCCAGCAGTCTGAAGGGACCCCTAAATCAGCCCCAGCATTTT	CASSLKGPLNQPQHF
TRBV5-7	many	TRBJ2-1	TRBD1	16	TGTGCCAGCAGCTTGTATCCCCGGGACAGGTGGGGTGAGCAGTTCTTC	CASSLYPRDRWGEQFF
TRBV15	few	TRBJ2-5	-	14	TGTGCCACCAGCAGGTCGGGGGTAGGAGAGACCCAGTACTTC	CATSRSGVGETQYF
TRBV5-1	many	TRBJ2-7	-	15	TGCGCCAGCAGCATATCACAGGGGAGGACCTACGAGCAGTACTTC	CASSISQGRTYEQYF
TRBV5-1	many	TRBJ2-1	TRBD1	14	TGCGCCAGCAGCTCCTGGACAGGTTACAATGAGCAGTTCTTC	CASSSWTGYNEQFF
TRBV14	many	TRBJ2-4	-	15	TGTGCCAGCAGCCAAGGTGGGCTAGCCAAAAACATTCAGTACTTC	CASSQGGLAKNIQYF
TRBV5-1	few	TRBJ1-2	-	12	TGCGCCAGCAGCTTCGAAGGCTATGGCTACACCTTC	CASSFEGYGYTF
TRBV11-2	-	TRBJ2-1	TRBD2	17	TGTGCCAGCAGCTTAGTGGAACTAGCGGGAGGGTACAATGAGCAGTTCTTC	CASSLVELAGGYNEQFF
TRBV6-2/TRBV6-3	many	TRBJ1-1	-	11	TGTGCCAGCAAAGATCGATTTGAAGCTTTCTTT	CASKDRFEAFF
TRBV9	many	TRBJ1-6	-	14	TGTGCCAGCAGCGTAGGAGGGGAGAATTCACCCCTCCACTTT	CASSVGGENSPLHF
TRBV12-3/TRBV12-4	many	TRBJ1-3	-	14	TGTGCCAGCAGCTTCCGGGAATCCTTCTACACCATATATTTT	CASSFRESFYTIYF
TRBV5-1	many	TRBJ2-5	-	16	TGCGCCAGCAGCCTTGGATTATCGGACCGCCAAGAGACCCAGTACTTC	CASSLGLSDRQETQYF
TRBV11-2	-	TRBJ1-6	TRBD1	18	TGTGCCAGCAGCTTAACCGGGACAGGGGGCATGTTAAATTCACCCCTCCACTTT	CASSLTGTGGMLNSPLHF
TRBV7-2	many	TRBJ2-3	-	14	TGTGCCAGCAGCCCCTCACTAGCTTCCGATACGCAGTATTTT	CASSPSLASDTQYF
TRBV6-2/TRBV6-3	-	TRBJ1-1	-	14	TGTGCCAGCAGTTATGGCCGAGTGAACACTGAAGCTTTCTTT	CASSYGRVNTEAFF
TRBV28	-	TRBJ1-5	TRBD1	15	TGTGCCAGCAGCTCGGGACAGGGGGCCGATCAGCCCCAGCATTTT	CASSSGQGADQPQHF
TRBV27	-	TRBJ2-7	-	13	TGTGCCAGCAGTTACGGACGGAACTACGAGCAGTACTTC	CASSYGRNYEQYF
TRBV6-5	-	TRBJ2-2	-	12	TGTGCCAGCAGCCGGGGGTCCTGGGAGCTGTTTTTT	CASSRGSWELFF
TRBV6-1	few	TRBJ1-5	TRBD1	17	TGTGCCAGCAGTGCCCAGACAGGGGCGAGTAGCAATCAGCCCCAGCATTTT	CASSAQTGASSNQPQHF
TRBV12-3/TRBV12-4	few	TRBJ1-2	-	17	TGTGCCAGCAGTTTAATCGCAGGGGATCCGCCTAGCTATGGCTACACCTTC	CASSLIAGDPPSYGYTF
TRBV2	many	TRBJ2-7	TRBD2	13	TGTGCCAGCAGTGGTCGGGGGAGGGCTCCGTCGTACTTC	CASSGRGRAPSYF
TRBV11-2	-	TRBJ2-7	TRBD2	19	TGTGCCAGCAGCTCCGCCGGGACGGAGGGACTAGCGGGATACTACGAGCAGTACTTC	CASSSAGTEGLAGYYEQYF
TRBV20-1	many	TRBJ2-1	TRBD1	18	TGCAGTGCTAGAGATTTTGAGGCACGGGACAGAGATTACAATGAGCAGTTCTTC	CSARDFEARDRDYNEQFF
TRBV4-2	few	TRBJ2-3	-	14	TGTGCCAGCAGCCGCGGGGATGACACAGATACGCAGTATTTT	CASSRGDDTDTQYF
TRBV2	few	TRBJ1-6	-	12	TGTGCCAGCAGGGGACTATTTTCACCCCTCCACTTT	CASRGLFSPLHF
TRBV4-3	few	TRBJ2-3	TRBD1	15	TGCGCCAGCAGCCACTGGACAGGGGGAACAGATACGCAGTATTTT	CASSHWTGGTDTQYF
TRBV12-3/TRBV12-4	many	TRBJ2-6	TRBD1	17	TGTGCCAGCAGGGCGACAGGGGGTCTCTCTGGGGCCAACGTCCTGACTTTC	CASRATGGLSGANVLTF
TRBV28	many	TRBJ2-7	-	15	TGTGCCAGCAGTCAACTAAGCGCACAATACTACGAGCAGTACTTC	CASSQLSAQYYEQYF
TRBV5-5	many	TRBJ1-4	-	15	TGTGCCAGCAGCTTGTCTTGGGCAACTAATGAAAAACTGTTTTTT	CASSLSWATNEKLFF
TRBV7-2	few	TRBJ2-2	-	16	TGTGCCAGCAGCTTATTCGCAGGGGCCCATACCGGGGAGCTGTTTTTT	CASSLFAGAHTGELFF
TRBV5-1	many	TRBJ2-2	-	13	TGCGCCAGCAAAGGGGGGGACACCGGGGAGCTGTTTTTT	CASKGGDTGELFF
TRBV7-2	-	TRBJ2-1	TRBD2	14	TGTGCCAGCAGCTCTCGGACTAGAGGCAATGAGCAGTTCTTC	CASSSRTRGNEQFF
TRBV12-3/TRBV12-4	few	TRBJ1-5	TRBD1	14	TGTGCCAGCAGTAGGGACAGTAGCAATCAGCCCCAGCATTTT	CASSRDSSNQPQHF
TRBV6-1	few	TRBJ1-2	TRBD1	15	TGTGCCAGCGACACAGGGGGCGCACCTAACTATGGCTACACCTTC	CASDTGGAPNYGYTF
TRBV20-1	many	TRBJ2-5	TRBD2	15	TGCAGTGCTAGGGTTCTCCTAGCGGGGTCGGAGACCCAGTACTTC	CSARVLLAGSETQYF
TRBV6-1	few	TRBJ1-2	-	15	TGTGCCAGCAGTGAAGCCGTTACAGGGATTCTAGGCTACACCTTC	CASSEAVTGILGYTF
TRBV20-1	few	TRBJ1-5	-	14	TGCAGTGCTGGACTTACAGGCCTCAATCAGCCCCAGCATTTT	CSAGLTGLNQPQHF
TRBV20-1	many	TRBJ2-7	-	13	TGCAGTGCTAGAGCCTGGAGCTCCTACGAGCAGTACTTC	CSARAWSSYEQYF
TRBV28	-	TRBJ2-5	TRBD1	15	TGTGCCAGCAGTTCGGGACAGGGGATCCAAGAGACCCAGTACTTC	CASSSGQGIQETQYF
TRBV4-1	-	TRBJ1-1	-	19	TGCGCCAGCAGAAAAGCCACGGGGGGGGCGCATCGAAGTAACACTGAAGCTTTCTTT	CASRKATGGAHRSNTEAFF
TRBV7-2	few	TRBJ1-4	-	14	TGTGCCAGCAGCTCACAGGGAGGGGATGAAAAACTGTTTTTT	CASSSQGGDEKLFF
TRBV9	-	TRBJ2-3	TRBD2	17	TGTGCCAGCAGCCCCTTTACTAGCGGGGGGCTCGCAGATACGCAGTATTTT	CASSPFTSGGLADTQYF
TRBV12-3/TRBV12-4	many	TRBJ2-7	TRBD1	14	TGTGCCAGCAGCCCCGCCGGGACAGGTTACGAGCAGTACTTC	CASSPAGTGYEQYF
TRBV20-1	few	TRBJ2-3	TRBD1	16	TGCAGTGCCCACTTAGCCGGGACAGGGGTCGCAGATACGCAGTATTTT	CSAHLAGTGVADTQYF
TRBV29-1	few	TRBJ2-2	-	11	TGCAGCGTAATGACCACCGGGGAGCTGTTTTTT	CSVMTTGELFF
TRBV7-2	-	TRBJ2-1	-	15	TGTGCCAGCAGCACAACAGGGAACTCCTACAATGAGCAGTTCTTC	CASSTTGNSYNEQFF
TRBV9	few	TRBJ2-3	TRBD1	16	TGTGCCAGCAGCGCCCTCTACGCAGGGGGCGCAGATACGCAGTATTTT	CASSALYAGGADTQYF
TRBV7-2	many	TRBJ2-3	-	17	TGTGCCAGCAGCTTAGCCGCCTCGGGACTTATGACAGATACGCAGTATTTT	CASSLAASGLMTDTQYF
TRBV29-1	many	TRBJ2-3	-	15	TGCAGCGTTGATAACCCTACTAAGGTGGCAGATACGCAGTATTTT	CSVDNPTKVADTQYF
TRBV3-1	many	TRBJ2-6	TRBD1	17	TGTGCCAGCAGCCGATCCCCGGACAGGGCCGGGGCCAACGTCCTGACTTTC	CASSRSPDRAGANVLTF
TRBV5-1	-	TRBJ2-3	TRBD2	16	TGCGCCAGCAGCTTGGCCGAAGCTAGCGGGGCAGATACGCAGTATTTT	CASSLAEASGADTQYF
TRBV10-3	-	TRBJ2-7	TRBD1	16	TGTGCCTTCAGTGACATCGTGCGACAGGGAACCTACGAGCAGTACTTC	CAFSDIVRQGTYEQYF
TRBV4-3	-	TRBJ2-1	TRBD2	16	TGCGCCAGCAGCCAATCCAGCGGGGGGATCTACAATGAGCAGTTCTTC	CASSQSSGGIYNEQFF